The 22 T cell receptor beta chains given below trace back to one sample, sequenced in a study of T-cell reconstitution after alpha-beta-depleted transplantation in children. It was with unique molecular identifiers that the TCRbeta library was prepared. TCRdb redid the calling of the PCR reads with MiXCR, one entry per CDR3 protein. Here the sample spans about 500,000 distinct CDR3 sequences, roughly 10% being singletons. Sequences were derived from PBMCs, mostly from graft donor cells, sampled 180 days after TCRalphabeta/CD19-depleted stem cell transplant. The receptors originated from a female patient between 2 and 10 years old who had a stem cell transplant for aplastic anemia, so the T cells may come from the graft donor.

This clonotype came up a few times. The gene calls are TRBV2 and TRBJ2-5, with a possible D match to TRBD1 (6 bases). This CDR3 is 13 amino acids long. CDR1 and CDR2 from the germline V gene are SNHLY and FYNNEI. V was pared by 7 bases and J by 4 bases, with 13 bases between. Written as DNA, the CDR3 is TGTGCCAGCATAAGGGGGTTTGGAGAGACCCAGTACTTC. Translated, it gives CASIRGFGETQYF.

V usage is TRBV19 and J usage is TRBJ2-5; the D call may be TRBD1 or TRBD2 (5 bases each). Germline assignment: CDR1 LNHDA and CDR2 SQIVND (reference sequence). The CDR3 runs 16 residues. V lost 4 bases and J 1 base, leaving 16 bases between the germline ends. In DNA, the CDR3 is TGTGCCAGTAGTAGAGGGGTTCCAGCCATCCAAGAGACCCAGTACTTC. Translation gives CASSRGVPAIQETQYF.

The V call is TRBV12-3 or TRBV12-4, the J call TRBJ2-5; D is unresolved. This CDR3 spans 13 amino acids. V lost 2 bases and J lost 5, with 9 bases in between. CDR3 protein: CASSLSPLETQYF. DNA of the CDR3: TGTGCCAGCAGTTTATCCCCGTTGGAGACCCAGTACTTC.

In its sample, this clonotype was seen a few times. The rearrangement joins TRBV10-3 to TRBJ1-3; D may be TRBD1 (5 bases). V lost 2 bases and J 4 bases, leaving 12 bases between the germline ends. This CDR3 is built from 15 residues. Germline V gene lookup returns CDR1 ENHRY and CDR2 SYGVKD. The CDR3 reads CAISEGDSSGNTIYF. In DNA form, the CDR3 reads TGTGCCATCAGTGAGGGTGACAGCTCAGGAAACACCATATATTTT.

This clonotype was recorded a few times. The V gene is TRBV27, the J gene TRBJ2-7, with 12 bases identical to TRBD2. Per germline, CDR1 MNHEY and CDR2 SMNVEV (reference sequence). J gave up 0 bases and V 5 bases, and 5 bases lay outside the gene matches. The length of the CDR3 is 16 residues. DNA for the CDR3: TGTGCCAGCAGTCCCGGACTAGCGGGATACTCCTACGAGCAGTACTTC. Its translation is CASSPGLAGYSYEQYF.

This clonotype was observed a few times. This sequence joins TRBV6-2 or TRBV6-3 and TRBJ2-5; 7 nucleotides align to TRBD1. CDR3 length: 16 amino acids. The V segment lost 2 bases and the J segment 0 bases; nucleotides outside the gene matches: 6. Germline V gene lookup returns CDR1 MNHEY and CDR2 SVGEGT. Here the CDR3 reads CASSYPRQGYQETQYF. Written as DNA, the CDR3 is TGTGCCAGCAGTTACCCCAGACAGGGCTACCAAGAGACCCAGTACTTC.

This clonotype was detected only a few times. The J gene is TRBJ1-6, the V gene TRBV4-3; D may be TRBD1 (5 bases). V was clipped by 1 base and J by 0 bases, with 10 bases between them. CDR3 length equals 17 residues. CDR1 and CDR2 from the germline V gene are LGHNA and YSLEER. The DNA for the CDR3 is TGCGCCAGCAGCCAAGCTCGGGGGAGCTCCTATAATTCACCCCTCCACTTT. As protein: CASSQARGSSYNSPLHF.

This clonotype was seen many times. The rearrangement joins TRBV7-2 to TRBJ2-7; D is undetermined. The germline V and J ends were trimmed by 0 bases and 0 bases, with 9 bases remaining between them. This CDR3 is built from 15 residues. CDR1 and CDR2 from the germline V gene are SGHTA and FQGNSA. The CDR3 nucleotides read TGTGCCAGCAGCTTAGCGGATCCGAGCTCCTACGAGCAGTACTTC. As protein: CASSLADPSSYEQYF.

The CDR3 loop reads CASSLIRSTEQYV. The CDR3 region has the DNA TGTGCCAGCAGCTTGATTCGTAGCACTGAGCAGTACGTC. The rearrangement links TRBV11-2 to TRBJ2-7; D remains ambiguous. Germline CDR1 and CDR2: SGHAT and FQNNGV. There are 13 residues in the CDR3. The V gene lost 3 bases and the J gene lost 7 bases, with 13 bases spanning the gap.

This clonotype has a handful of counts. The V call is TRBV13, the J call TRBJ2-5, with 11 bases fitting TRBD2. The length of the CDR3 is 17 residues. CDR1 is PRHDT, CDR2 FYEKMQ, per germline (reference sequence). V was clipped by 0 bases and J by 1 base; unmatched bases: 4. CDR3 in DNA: TGTGCCAGCAGCTTAGGTTGGACTAGCGGGTCCCAAGAGACCCAGTACTTC. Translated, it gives CASSLGWTSGSQETQYF. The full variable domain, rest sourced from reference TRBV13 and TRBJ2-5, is AAGVIQSPRHLIKEKRETATLKCYPIPRHDTVYWYQQGPGQDPQFLISFYEKMQSDKGSIPDRFSAQQFSDYHSELNMSSLELGDSALYFCASSLGWTSGSQETQYFGPGTRLLVL.

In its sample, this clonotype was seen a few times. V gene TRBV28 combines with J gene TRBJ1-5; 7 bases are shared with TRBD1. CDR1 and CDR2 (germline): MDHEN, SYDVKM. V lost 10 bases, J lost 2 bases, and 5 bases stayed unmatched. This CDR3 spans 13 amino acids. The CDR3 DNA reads TGTGCCACCGCCGGGACAGGCAATCAGCCCCAGCATTTT. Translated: CATAGTGNQPQHF.

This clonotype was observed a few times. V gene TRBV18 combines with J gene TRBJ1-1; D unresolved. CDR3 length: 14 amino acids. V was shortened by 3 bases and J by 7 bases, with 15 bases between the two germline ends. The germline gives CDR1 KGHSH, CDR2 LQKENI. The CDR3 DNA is TGTGCCAGCTCACCCAGTCGTCCGGTCGTTGAAGCTTTCTTT. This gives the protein CASSPSRPVVEAFF.

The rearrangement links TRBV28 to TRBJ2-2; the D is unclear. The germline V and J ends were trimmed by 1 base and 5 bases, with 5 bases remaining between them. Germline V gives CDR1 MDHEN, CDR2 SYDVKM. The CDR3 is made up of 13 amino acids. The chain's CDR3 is CASSLSLTGELFF. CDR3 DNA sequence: TGTGCCAGCAGTTTATCCCTTACCGGGGAGCTGTTTTTT.

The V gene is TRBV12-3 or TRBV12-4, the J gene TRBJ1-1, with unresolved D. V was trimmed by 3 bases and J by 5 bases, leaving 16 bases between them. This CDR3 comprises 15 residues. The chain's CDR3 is CASSFSANLGTEAFF. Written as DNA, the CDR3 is TGTGCCAGCAGTTTTTCGGCGAACTTGGGGACTGAAGCTTTCTTT.

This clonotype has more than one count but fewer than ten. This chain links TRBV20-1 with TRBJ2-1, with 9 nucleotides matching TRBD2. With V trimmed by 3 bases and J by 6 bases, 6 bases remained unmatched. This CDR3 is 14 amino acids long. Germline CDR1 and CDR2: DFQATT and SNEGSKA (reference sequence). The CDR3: CSASGGLAGNEQFF. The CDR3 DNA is TGCAGTGCTAGCGGGGGACTAGCAGGCAATGAGCAGTTCTTC.

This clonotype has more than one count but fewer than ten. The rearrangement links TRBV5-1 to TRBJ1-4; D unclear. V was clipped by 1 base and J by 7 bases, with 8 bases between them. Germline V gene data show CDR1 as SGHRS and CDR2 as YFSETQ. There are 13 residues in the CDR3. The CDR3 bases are TGCGCCAGCAGCTTGACGGAGGGTGAAAAACTGTTTTTT. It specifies CASSLTEGEKLFF.

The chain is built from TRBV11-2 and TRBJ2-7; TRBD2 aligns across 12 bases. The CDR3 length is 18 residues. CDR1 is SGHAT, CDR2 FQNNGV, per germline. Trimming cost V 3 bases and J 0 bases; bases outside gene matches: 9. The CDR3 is CASSFLPSTSGSSYEQYF. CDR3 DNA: TGTGCCAGCAGCTTCCTTCCCTCGACTAGCGGGAGCTCCTACGAGCAGTACTTC.

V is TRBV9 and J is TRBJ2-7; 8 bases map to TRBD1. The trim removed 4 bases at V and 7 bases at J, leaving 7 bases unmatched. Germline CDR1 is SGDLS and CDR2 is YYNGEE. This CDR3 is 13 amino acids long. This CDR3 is CASSQQGTGEQYF. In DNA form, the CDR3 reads TGTGCCAGCAGCCAACAGGGGACAGGAGAGCAGTACTTC. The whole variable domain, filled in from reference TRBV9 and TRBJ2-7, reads DSGVTQTPKHLITATGQRVTLRCSPRSGDLSVYWYQQSLDQGLQFLIQYYNGEERAKGNILERFSAQQFPDLHSELNLSSLELGDSALYFCASSQQGTGEQYFGPGTRLTVT.

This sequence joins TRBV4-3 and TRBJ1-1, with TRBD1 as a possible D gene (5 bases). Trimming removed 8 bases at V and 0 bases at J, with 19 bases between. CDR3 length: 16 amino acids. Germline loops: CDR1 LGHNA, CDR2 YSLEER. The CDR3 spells CASSPGTGEMNTEAFF. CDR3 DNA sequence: TGCGCCAGCTCCCCAGGGACGGGAGAAATGAACACTGAAGCTTTCTTT.

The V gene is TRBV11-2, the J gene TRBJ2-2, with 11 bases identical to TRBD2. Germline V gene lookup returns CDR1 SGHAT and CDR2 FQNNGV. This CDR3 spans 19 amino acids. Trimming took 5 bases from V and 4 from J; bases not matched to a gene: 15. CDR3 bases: TGTGCCAGCAGCCCGTTTCCCCTTAGCGGGAGGGCCGGCACCGGGGAGCTGTTTTTT. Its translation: CASSPFPLSGRAGTGELFF.

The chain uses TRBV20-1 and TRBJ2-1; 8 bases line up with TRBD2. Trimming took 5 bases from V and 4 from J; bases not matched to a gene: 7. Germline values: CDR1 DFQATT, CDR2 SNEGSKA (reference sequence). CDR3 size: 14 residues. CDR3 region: CSARGLALYNEQFF. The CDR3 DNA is TGCAGTGCTCGTGGACTAGCCCTTTACAATGAGCAGTTCTTC.

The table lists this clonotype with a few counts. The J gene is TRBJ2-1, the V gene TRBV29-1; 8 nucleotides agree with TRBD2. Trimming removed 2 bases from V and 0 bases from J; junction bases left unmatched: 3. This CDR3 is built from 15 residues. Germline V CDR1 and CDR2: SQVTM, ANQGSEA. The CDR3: CSVETSGNSYNEQFF. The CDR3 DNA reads TGCAGCGTTGAAACTAGCGGCAACTCCTACAATGAGCAGTTCTTC.